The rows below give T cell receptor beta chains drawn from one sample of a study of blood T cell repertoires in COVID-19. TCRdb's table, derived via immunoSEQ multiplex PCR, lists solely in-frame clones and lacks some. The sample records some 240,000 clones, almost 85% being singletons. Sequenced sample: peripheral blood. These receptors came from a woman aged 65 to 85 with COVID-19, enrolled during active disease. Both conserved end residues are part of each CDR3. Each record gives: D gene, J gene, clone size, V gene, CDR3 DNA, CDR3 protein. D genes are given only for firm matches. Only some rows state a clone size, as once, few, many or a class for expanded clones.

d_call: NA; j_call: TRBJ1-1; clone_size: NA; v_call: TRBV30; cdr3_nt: TGTGCCTGGAGTGGAGGAGGGAAAGCTTTCTTT; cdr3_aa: CAWSGGGKAFF
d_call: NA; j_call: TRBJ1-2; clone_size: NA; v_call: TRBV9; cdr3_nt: TGTGCCAGCAGCGCAGGGGTTGAAGGCTACACCTTC; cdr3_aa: CASSAGVEGYTF
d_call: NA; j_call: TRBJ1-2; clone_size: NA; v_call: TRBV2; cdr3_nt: TGTGCCAGCAGTGAAGGGGCCCCTCCTAACTATGGCTACACCTTC; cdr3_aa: CASSEGAPPNYGYTF
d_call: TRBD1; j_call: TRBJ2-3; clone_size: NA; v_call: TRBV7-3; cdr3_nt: TGTGCCAGCAGCAGGGACAGGGTAGGAACAGATACGCAGTATTTT; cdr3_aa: CASSRDRVGTDTQYF
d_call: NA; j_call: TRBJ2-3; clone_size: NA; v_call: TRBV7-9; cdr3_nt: TGTGCCAGCAGCTTGGGCCCCCCTGCAGATACGCAGTATTTT; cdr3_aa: CASSLGPPADTQYF
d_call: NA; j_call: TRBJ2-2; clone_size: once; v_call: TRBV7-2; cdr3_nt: TGTGCCAGCAGCTTAAGTCCAGGTATCAGGGAGCTGTTTTTT; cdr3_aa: CASSLSPGIRELFF
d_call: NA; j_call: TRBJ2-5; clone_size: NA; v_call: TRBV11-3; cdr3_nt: TGTGCCAGCAGCCTTCGGGGGAGCAGAGAGACCCAGTACTTC; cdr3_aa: CASSLRGSRETQYF
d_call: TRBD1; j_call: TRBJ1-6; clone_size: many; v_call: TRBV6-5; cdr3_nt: TGTGCCAGCAGTTACGAGACAGGGGATAGGTCACCCCTCCACTTT; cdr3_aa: CASSYETGDRSPLHF
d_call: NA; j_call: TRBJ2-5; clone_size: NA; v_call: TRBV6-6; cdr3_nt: TGTGCCAGCAGCCCACGGTTGGGGAGCGAGACCCAGTACTTC; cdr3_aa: CASSPRLGSETQYF
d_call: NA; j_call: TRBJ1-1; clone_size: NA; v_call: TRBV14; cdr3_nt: TGTGCCAGCAGCCAAGATGGAGGGTGGACTGAAGCTTTCTTT; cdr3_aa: CASSQDGGWTEAFF
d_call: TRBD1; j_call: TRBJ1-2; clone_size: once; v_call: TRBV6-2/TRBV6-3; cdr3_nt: TGTGCCAGCAGTTATCGAGTCGGGACAGGCTTGATACCTGAATTCTTC; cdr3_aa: CASSYRVGTGLIPEFF
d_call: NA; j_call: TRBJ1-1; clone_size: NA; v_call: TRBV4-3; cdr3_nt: TGCGCCAGCAGCCAAGAAGAGGGGCGGGGTAACACTGAAGCTTTCTTT; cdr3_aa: CASSQEEGRGNTEAFF
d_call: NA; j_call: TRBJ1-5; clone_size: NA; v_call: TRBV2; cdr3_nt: TGTGCCAGCAGTGAGTTGAGTGGCAATCAGCCCCAGCATTTT; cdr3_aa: CASSELSGNQPQHF
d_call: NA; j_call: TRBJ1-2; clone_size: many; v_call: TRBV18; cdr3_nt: TGTGCCAGCTCAGGGCTCCAGGGACTCTATGGCTACACCTTC; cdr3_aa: CASSGLQGLYGYTF
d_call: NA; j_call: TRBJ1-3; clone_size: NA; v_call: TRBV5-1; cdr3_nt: TGCGCCAGCAGCTCCGGACAGACGAAGAACTCTGGAAACACCATATATTTT; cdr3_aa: CASSSGQTKNSGNTIYF
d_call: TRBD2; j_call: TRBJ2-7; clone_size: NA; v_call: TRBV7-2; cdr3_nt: TGTGCCAGCAGCTTAGAAGGCGGGGGGGCGTACGAGCAGTACTTC; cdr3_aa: CASSLEGGGAYEQYF
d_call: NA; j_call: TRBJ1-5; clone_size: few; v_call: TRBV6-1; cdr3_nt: TGTGCCAGCAGTGAAGGGCTCCTCGGGGTGAGCAATCAGCCCCAGCATTTT; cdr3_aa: CASSEGLLGVSNQPQHF
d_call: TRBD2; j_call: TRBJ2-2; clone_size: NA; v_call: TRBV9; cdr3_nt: TGTGCCAGCAGCACGCGACCGGGACTAGGCGGGGGGACCGGGGAGCTGTTTTTT; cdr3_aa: CASSTRPGLGGGTGELFF
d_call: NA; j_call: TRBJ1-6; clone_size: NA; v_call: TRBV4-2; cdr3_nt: TGTGCCAGCAGCCAAGCGGCAGGGAAGAATTCACCCCTCCACTTT; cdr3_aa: CASSQAAGKNSPLHF
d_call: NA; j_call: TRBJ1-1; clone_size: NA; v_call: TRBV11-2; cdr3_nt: TGTGCCAGCAGTCACGCGCAGGGTTGGGACACTGAAGCTTTCTTT; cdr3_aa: CASSHAQGWDTEAFF
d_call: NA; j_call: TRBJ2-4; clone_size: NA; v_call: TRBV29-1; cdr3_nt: TGCAGCGTTGGTGATCCGGACATTCAGTACTTC; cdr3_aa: CSVGDPDIQYF